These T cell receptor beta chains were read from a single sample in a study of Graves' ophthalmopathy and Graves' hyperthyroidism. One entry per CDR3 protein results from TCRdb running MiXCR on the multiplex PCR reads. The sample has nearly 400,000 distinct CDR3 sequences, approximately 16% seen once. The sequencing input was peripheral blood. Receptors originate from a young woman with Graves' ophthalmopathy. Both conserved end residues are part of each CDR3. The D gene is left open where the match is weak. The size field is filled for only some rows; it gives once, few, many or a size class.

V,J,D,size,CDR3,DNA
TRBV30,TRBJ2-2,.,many,CASTKAGTGELFF,TGTGCCTCAACTAAGGCGGGCACCGGGGAGCTGTTTTTT
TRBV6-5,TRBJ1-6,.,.,CASSYSPQHINSPLHF,TGTGCCAGCAGTTACTCGCCACAGCATATTAATTCACCCCTCCACTTT
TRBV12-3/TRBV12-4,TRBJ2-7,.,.,CASNAQGYEQYF,TGTGCCAGCAACGCACAGGGCTACGAGCAGTACTTC
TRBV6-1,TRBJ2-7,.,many,CASTPIGGGRGEQYF,TGTGCCAGCACCCCAATAGGGGGGGGAAGGGGCGAGCAGTACTTC
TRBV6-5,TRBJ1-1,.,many,CASSYTDKFRAFF,TGTGCCAGCAGTTACACCGACAAGTTCAGGGCTTTCTTT
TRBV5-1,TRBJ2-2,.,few,CASNEGEGSYGELFF,TGCGCCAGCAACGAGGGAGAAGGGTCGTACGGGGAGCTGTTTTTT
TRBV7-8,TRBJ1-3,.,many,CASSLLSGAGNTIYF,TGTGCCAGCAGCTTACTATCAGGGGCAGGAAACACCATATATTTT
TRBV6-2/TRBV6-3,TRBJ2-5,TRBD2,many,CASSPRRPAGGLTQYF,TGTGCCAGCAGCCCCCGCAGGCCAGCGGGGGGCCTGACCCAGTACTTC
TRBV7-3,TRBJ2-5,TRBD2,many,CASSLTGTRGGETQYF,TGTGCCAGCAGCTTAACAGGGACTAGGGGTGGCGAGACCCAGTACTTC
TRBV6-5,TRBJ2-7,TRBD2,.,CASSYSSASGSSYEQYF,TGTGCCAGCAGTTACTCCTCGGCTAGCGGCTCTTCCTACGAGCAGTACTTC
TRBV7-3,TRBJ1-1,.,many,CASSLGGRNTEAFF,TGTGCCAGCAGCTTAGGGGGCAGGAACACTGAAGCTTTCTTT
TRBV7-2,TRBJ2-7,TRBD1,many,CASSLDRGVDEQYF,TGTGCCAGCAGCCTCGACAGGGGGGTAGACGAGCAGTACTTC
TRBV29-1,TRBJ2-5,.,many,CSAIGYQETQYF,TGCAGCGCCATCGGGTACCAAGAGACCCAGTACTTC
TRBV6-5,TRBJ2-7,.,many,CASSFSSGTGVTYEQYF,TGTGCCAGCAGTTTCTCCTCCGGGACGGGTGTAACCTACGAGCAGTACTTC
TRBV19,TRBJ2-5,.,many,CASSTTPKDGRETQYF,TGTGCCAGTAGCACGACACCAAAGGATGGTCGGGAGACCCAGTACTTC
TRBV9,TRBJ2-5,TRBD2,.,CASSVAPSGQETQYF,TGTGCCAGCAGCGTAGCGCCTAGCGGCCAAGAGACCCAGTACTTC
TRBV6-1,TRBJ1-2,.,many,CASTTKRGYGYTF,TGTGCCAGCACCACGAAGAGGGGCTATGGCTACACCTTC
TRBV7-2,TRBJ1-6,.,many,CASSLGPSYNSPLHF,TGTGCCAGCAGCTTAGGCCCTTCCTATAATTCACCCCTCCACTTT
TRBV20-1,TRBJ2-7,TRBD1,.,CSADRVGGYEQYF,TGCAGTGCTGACAGGGTAGGGGGCTACGAGCAGTACTTC
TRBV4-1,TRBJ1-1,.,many,CASSQEPGTGLTEAFF,TGCGCCAGCAGCCAAGAACCCGGGACCGGTTTAACTGAAGCTTTCTTT
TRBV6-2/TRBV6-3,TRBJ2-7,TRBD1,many,CASSSAEGTGTYEQYF,TGTGCCAGCAGTTCCGCTGAAGGGACAGGAACCTACGAGCAGTACTTC
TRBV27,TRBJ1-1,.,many,CASKSIENTEAFF,TGTGCCAGCAAGTCCATAGAGAACACTGAAGCTTTCTTT
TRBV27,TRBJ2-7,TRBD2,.,CASSVLAGGYEQYF,TGTGCCAGCAGCGTACTAGCGGGAGGGTACGAGCAGTACTTC
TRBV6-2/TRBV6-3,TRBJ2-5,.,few,CASSPTTVGETQYF,TGTGCCAGCAGCCCAACTACCGTTGGAGAGACCCAGTACTTC
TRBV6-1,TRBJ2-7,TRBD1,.,CASSRGQVVFEQYF,TGTGCCAGCAGCCGGGGACAGGTTGTATTCGAGCAGTACTTC
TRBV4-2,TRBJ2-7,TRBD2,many,CASSQESGTSGYEQYF,TGTGCCAGCAGCCAAGAATCGGGGACTAGCGGCTACGAGCAGTACTTC
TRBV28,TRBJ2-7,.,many,CASSLFAAYEQYF,TGTGCCAGCAGTTTATTTGCAGCCTACGAGCAGTACTTC
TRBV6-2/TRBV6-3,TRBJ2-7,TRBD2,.,CASSYAGLARHEQYF,TGTGCCAGCAGTTACGCGGGACTAGCTCGGCACGAGCAGTACTTC
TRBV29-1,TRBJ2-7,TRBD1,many,CSARPRQGFEQYF,TGCAGCGCCCGTCCGAGACAGGGCTTCGAGCAGTACTTC
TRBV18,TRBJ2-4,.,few,CASSPAVAKNIQYF,TGTGCCAGCTCACCAGCCGTAGCCAAAAACATTCAGTACTTC
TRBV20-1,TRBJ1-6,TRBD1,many,CSARGVDRANSPLHF,TGCAGTGCTAGAGGAGTGGACAGGGCGAATTCACCCCTCCACTTT
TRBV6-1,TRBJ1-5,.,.,CASSDEAGHNQPQHF,TGTGCCAGCAGTGATGAAGCAGGGCACAATCAGCCCCAGCATTTT
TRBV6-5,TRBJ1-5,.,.,CASTSLNQPQHF,TGTGCCAGCACTTCGCTCAATCAGCCCCAGCATTTT
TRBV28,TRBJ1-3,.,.,CASSWDVSGNTIYF,TGTGCCAGCAGTTGGGACGTCTCTGGAAACACCATATATTTT
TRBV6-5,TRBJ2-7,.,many,CASSYSTSLEQYF,TGTGCCAGCAGTTACTCGACTAGTCTCGAGCAGTACTTC
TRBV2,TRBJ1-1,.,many,CASRPDGGFGTEAFF,TGTGCCAGCCGGCCAGATGGGGGTTTCGGCACTGAAGCTTTCTTT
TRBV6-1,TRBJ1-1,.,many,CASSRLQGEDTEAFF,TGTGCCAGCAGCCGGCTACAGGGAGAGGACACTGAAGCTTTCTTT
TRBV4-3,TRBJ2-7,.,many,CASSRYSEAPYEQYF,TGCGCCAGCAGCCGCTATTCTGAGGCCCCCTACGAGCAGTACTTC
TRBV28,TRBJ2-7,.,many,CASSSAGDPTYEQYF,TGTGCCAGCAGCTCCGCCGGGGACCCCACTTACGAGCAGTACTTC
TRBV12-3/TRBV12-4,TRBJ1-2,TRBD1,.,CASSSNRGKNYGYTF,TGTGCCAGCAGTTCCAACAGGGGAAAGAACTATGGCTACACCTTC
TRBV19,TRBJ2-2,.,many,CASSIDGSPSPGELFF,TGTGCCAGTAGTATAGACGGATCCCCCTCTCCCGGGGAGCTGTTTTTT
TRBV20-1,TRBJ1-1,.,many,CSARDSRRVVNTEAFF,TGCAGTGCTAGGGACTCTCGCAGAGTTGTGAACACTGAAGCTTTCTTT
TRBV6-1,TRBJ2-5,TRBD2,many,CASVRSGGRETQYF,TGTGCCAGCGTGCGTAGCGGGGGGCGAGAGACCCAGTACTTC
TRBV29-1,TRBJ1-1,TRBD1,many,CSVRQGGMAEAFF,TGCAGCGTGCGTCAGGGGGGGATGGCTGAAGCTTTCTTT
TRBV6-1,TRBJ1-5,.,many,CASSDWVGAQHF,TGTGCCAGCAGTGATTGGGTTGGCGCCCAGCATTTT
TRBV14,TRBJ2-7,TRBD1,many,CASSLLTGGFYEQYF,TGTGCCAGCAGCCTCTTAACAGGGGGCTTCTACGAGCAGTACTTC